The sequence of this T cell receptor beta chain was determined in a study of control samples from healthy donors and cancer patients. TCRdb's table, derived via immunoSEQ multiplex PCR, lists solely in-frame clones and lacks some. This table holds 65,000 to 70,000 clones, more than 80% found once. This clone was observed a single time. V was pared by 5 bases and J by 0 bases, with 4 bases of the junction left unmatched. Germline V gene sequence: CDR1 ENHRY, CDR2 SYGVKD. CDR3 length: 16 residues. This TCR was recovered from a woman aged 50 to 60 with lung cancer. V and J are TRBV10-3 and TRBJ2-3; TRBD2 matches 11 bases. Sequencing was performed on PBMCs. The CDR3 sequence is CAISRTSGSSTDTQYF. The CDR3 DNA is TGTGCCATCAGTAGGACTAGCGGGTCTAGCACAGATACGCAGTATTTT.